This T cell receptor beta chain was identified during a study of CD8 T cells in ankylosing spondylitis. Points from the study as a whole: There was a TCR beta motif, made of several highly homologous variants, that appeared characteristic of ankylosing spondylitis blood. Clones tied to disease were said to be significantly enriched in matched ankylosing spondylitis synovial fluid.

This CDR3 region has 13 residues. The germline gives CDR1 SGHVS, CDR2 FNYEAQ. With 2 bases removed from V and 9 bases from J, the gap between germline ends came to 11 bases. Comment on this clonotype: Its antigen is undetermined.

From the 5' RACE reads, TCRdb called clonotypes with MiXCR, one entry per CDR3 protein. This table has about 420,000 distinct CDR3 sequences, under 25% appearing once. The chain combines TRBV7-6 with TRBJ2-1; D gene uncertain. This clonotype was obtained from a male donor with ankylosing spondylitis. Sequenced: blood, either unsorted or a sorted T cell fraction (not recorded which). This CDR3 reads CASSLYGYPEQFF. CDR3 nucleotide sequence: TGTGCCAGCAGCTTATACGGCTATCCTGAGCAGTTCTTC.